This T cell receptor beta chain came from a study of blood T cell repertoires in COVID-19. Overall study context: The United States, Italy and Spain were the sources of the acute and convalescent COVID-19 samples. In each case, the material was cDNA or gDNA derived from T cells, B-cell-depleted T cells, or PBMCs.

CDR3 length equals 15 residues. Germline CDR1 reads MNHEY; CDR2 reads SVGAGI. The trim removed 6 bases at V and 6 bases at J, leaving 9 bases unmatched. As handled by the study authors: Amplification of reference gene primers provided the estimated nucleated cell counts. Libraries were prepared by immunoSEQ multiplex PCR; TCRdb keeps only in-frame clonotypes and omits some of them. That table furnishes V, J and clone size, whereas the DNA furnished D and trimming. Of 120,000 to 150,000 clones detected, 75% to 90% appear once; the ten largest clones hold 35% to 40%. The sample comprised peripheral blood. The TCR originated in a man aged 50 to 60 who had recovered from COVID-19. The chain combines TRBV6-5 with TRBJ2-2; TRBD1 aligns across 8 bases. CDR3 sequence (DNA): TGTGCCAGCAGGGGGATGACAGGGGTGGCCGGGGAGCTGTTTTTT. Residues: CASRGMTGVAGELFF.